The 31 T cell receptor beta chains below come from one sample, sequenced in a study of T cells in severe cutaneous drug reactions. The donors had carbamazepine-induced Stevens-Johnson syndrome or toxic epidermal necrolysis. Libraries were made by iRepertoire multiplex PCR with TCR subtype-specific primers for bulk and single-cell sequencing. TCRdb re-analyzed the multiplex PCR reads; it lists each CDR3 protein once, without DNA. The sample is made up of over a thousand distinct CDR3 sequences, and the top ten hold 46% of it. The sequencing input was cells from a skin blister. These receptor sequences come from a human donor with a severe cutaneous adverse drug reaction.

This clonotype is called medium-sized based on its frequency. The chain combines TRBV18 with TRBJ2-7; TCRdb's D call of TRBD2 is untestable without DNA. The V gene's germline CDR1 is KGHSH and CDR2 LQKENI. CDR3 length: 13 residues. This chain's CDR3 is CASSPWGADEQYF. The full variable domain, completed using reference TRBV18 and TRBJ2-7, is NAGVMQNPRHLVRRRGQEARLRCSPMKGHSHVYWYRQLPEEGLKFMVYLQKENIIDESGMPKERFSAEFPKEGPSILRIQQVVRGDSAAYFCASSPWGADEQYFGPGTRLTVT.

This clonotype ranks as medium-sized in terms of frequency. The genes are TRBV2 and TRBJ1-1; without DNA, the TCRdb call of TRBD1 cannot be checked. Germline V gene lookup returns CDR1 SNHLY and CDR2 FYNNEI. The CDR3 spans 14 residues. CDR3 in amino acids: CASSDAGVNTEAFF.

This chain's CDR3 is CASSATGSFYEQFF. The chain links TRBV6-6 to TRBJ2-1; without DNA, the TCRdb call of TRBD1 cannot be checked. CDR3 size: 14 residues. Germline V CDR1 and CDR2: MNHNY, SVGAGI (reference sequence).

This clonotype shows up as medium-sized by frequency. The chain couples TRBV7-2 to TRBJ2-3; checking the TCRdb D call of TRBD2 is not possible without DNA. From germline, CDR1 is SGHTA and CDR2 FQGNSA. This CDR3 is 16 amino acids long. The chain's CDR3 is CASSLRGIAGGGTQYF.

The chain links TRBV20-1 to TRBJ2-3; TCRdb lists TRBD1, though no DNA is available to test this call. CDR3 length: 15 residues. The germline V gene has CDR1 DFQATT and CDR2 SNEGSKA (reference sequence). The CDR3 loop reads CSARAAGAHTDTQYF.

The genes are TRBV7-2 and TRBJ2-1. The CDR3 loop spans 16 amino acids. Germline V gene lookup returns CDR1 SGHTA and CDR2 FQGNSA. CDR3 amino acids: CASSLAMTVSYNEQFF.

By frequency, this clonotype is medium-sized. The chain carries TRBV2 and TRBJ1-2. The CDR3 covers 12 residues. From germline, CDR1 is SNHLY and CDR2 FYNNEI. This CDR3 is CATAAQSYGYTF.

This clonotype registers medium-sized by frequency. This rearrangement joins TRBV4-1 to TRBJ2-2; TCRdb's assignment of TRBD1 cannot be checked, as there is no DNA. In germline, CDR1 is MGHRA, CDR2 YSYEKL. The CDR3 totals 17 residues. CDR3 sequence reads: CASSLVPAGVGTGELFF.

This clonotype is deemed medium-sized by its frequency. The chain combines TRBV7-2 with TRBJ2-3. The CDR3 extends over 15 amino acids. Germline values: CDR1 SGHTA, CDR2 FQGNSA. The CDR3 loop is CASSLRPTSTDTQYF.

This chain joins TRBV20-1 and TRBJ1-1; the D call from TCRdb, TRBD1, cannot be confirmed without DNA. There are 14 residues in the CDR3. The germline gives CDR1 DFQATT, CDR2 SNEGSKA (reference sequence). This CDR3 is CSASETGGHTEAFF.

The genes are TRBV20-1 and TRBJ2-5; as DNA is missing, the TRBD2 call by TCRdb cannot be tested. CDR1 is DFQATT, CDR2 SNEGSKA, per germline (reference sequence). This CDR3 has 16 amino acids. Here the CDR3 reads CSARLRGLAGQETQYF.

This rearrangement joins TRBV20-1 to TRBJ2-1. The CDR3 length is 11 residues. Germline CDR1 and CDR2: DFQATT and SNEGSKA (reference sequence). The CDR3 sequence is CSASRNNEQFF.

This clonotype shows up as medium-sized (0.01 to 0.1%) by frequency. The chain employs TRBV7-2 and TRBJ1-6; TCRdb's assignment of TRBD1 cannot be checked, as there is no DNA. This CDR3 contains 15 residues. Germline CDR1 and CDR2: SGHTA and FQGNSA. This chain's CDR3 is CASSLVYARDSPLHF.

The V call is TRBV20-1, the J call TRBJ2-7; TCRdb selects TRBD1, and the lack of DNA leaves this call unchecked. In germline, CDR1 is DFQATT, CDR2 SNEGSKA (reference sequence). This CDR3 contains 14 residues. CDR3 sequence: CSARDGAVNYEQYF.

This clonotype is medium-sized by frequency. The V gene is TRBV13, the J gene TRBJ2-7; TCRdb lists TRBD2, though no DNA is available to test this call. The CDR3 contains 12 residues. Germline V gene sequence: CDR1 PRHDT, CDR2 FYEKMQ (reference sequence). The CDR3 is CASSLTSREQYF.

This clonotype is medium-sized by frequency. The chain has TRBV7-6 and TRBJ2-1; without DNA, the TCRdb call of TRBD2 cannot be checked. Germline lookup yields CDR1 SGHVS and CDR2 FNYEAQ. The length of the CDR3 is 20 residues. CDR3 sequence reads: CASSLNPTSGGAVSYNEQFF.

The genes are TRBV20-1 and TRBJ2-3; TCRdb's D call, TRBD2, is unchecked because there is no DNA. This CDR3 has 15 amino acids. CDR1 is DFQATT, CDR2 SNEGSKA, per germline (reference sequence). The CDR3 here is CSLNQPRDHTDTQYF.

This clonotype is identified as medium-sized from frequency. This chain links TRBV3-1 with TRBJ1-1; TCRdb's D gene call, TRBD1, goes unchecked for lack of DNA. This CDR3 region has 14 residues. Germline-derived CDR1 and CDR2 are LGHDT and YNNKEL (reference sequence). The CDR3 sequence: CASSLPSPNTEAFF.

According to its frequency, this clonotype is medium-sized. The J gene is TRBJ2-5, the V gene TRBV18; TCRdb's D call of TRBD1 is untestable without DNA. Germline V gene lookup returns CDR1 KGHSH and CDR2 LQKENI. This CDR3 is built from 13 residues. CDR3: CASSPDREETQYF.

The chain recombines TRBV30 with TRBJ1-3; as DNA is missing, the TRBD1 call by TCRdb cannot be tested. Germline CDR1 and CDR2: GTSNPN and SVGIG (reference sequence). There are 16 residues in the CDR3. The CDR3 here is CAWSVTGQESGNTIYF.

This clonotype ranks as large in terms of frequency. The V and J genes are TRBV4-1 and TRBJ2-3. The CDR3 spans 12 residues. Germline CDR1 is MGHRA and CDR2 is YSYEKL. The CDR3 loop reads CASSQVADTQYF.

This clonotype is labeled medium-sized based on frequency. V is TRBV12-3 or TRBV12-4 and J is TRBJ1-3. The CDR3 is 14 amino acids. The CDR3 sequence is CASSTRNGGNTIYF.

This clonotype is called large based on its frequency. This chain joins TRBV11-2 and TRBJ2-7. The CDR3 length is 12 residues. The germline gives CDR1 SGHAT, CDR2 FQNNGV. The CDR3: CASSASSYEQYF.

This clonotype ranks as medium-sized (0.01 to 0.1%) in terms of frequency. The chain employs TRBV6-1 and TRBJ2-7; as DNA is missing, the TRBD1 call by TCRdb cannot be tested. Germline V gives CDR1 MNHNS, CDR2 SASEGT. This CDR3 spans 14 amino acids. The CDR3 is CASSATGSFYEQYF.

Its frequency marks this clonotype as large (0.1 to 1%). CDR3 loop: CASRSRDRASREQFF. V and J are TRBV6-1 and TRBJ2-1; the D gene TCRdb calls, TRBD1, cannot be checked with no DNA. The CDR3 contains 15 residues. Germline V gene data show CDR1 as MNHNS and CDR2 as SASEGT.

By frequency, this clonotype registers medium-sized. The V gene is TRBV11-2, the J gene TRBJ2-3; TCRdb selects TRBD1, and the lack of DNA leaves this call unchecked. This CDR3 is built from 15 residues. Germline V lookup: CDR1 SGHAT, CDR2 FQNNGV. CDR3 protein: CASSLDMGPTDTQYF.

The chain recombines TRBV20-1 with TRBJ2-7; the D call from TCRdb, TRBD2, cannot be confirmed without DNA. The CDR3 spans 13 residues. Germline CDR1 reads DFQATT; CDR2 reads SNEGSKA (reference sequence). The CDR3 loop is CSAIGLAGYEQYF.

According to its frequency, this clonotype is medium-sized (0.01 to 0.1%). The chain carries TRBV7-2 and TRBJ1-1; without DNA, the TCRdb call of TRBD1 cannot be checked. The germline gives CDR1 SGHTA, CDR2 FQGNSA. This CDR3 has 13 residues. CDR3 amino acids: CASSRPGQTEAFF.

Judged by frequency, this clonotype is medium-sized. V usage is TRBV4-3 and J usage is TRBJ2-7; with no DNA, the TCRdb D assignment of TRBD2 cannot be verified. The CDR3 has 15 amino acids. Germline values: CDR1 LGHNA, CDR2 YSLEER. CDR3 sequence reads: CASSQGLADSREQYF.

Considering frequency, this clonotype is medium-sized. This chain joins TRBV5-1 and TRBJ2-1; the TCRdb call, TRBD1, lacks DNA for checking. The CDR3 sequence is 14 residues long. Per the germline V gene, CDR1 is SGHRS and CDR2 is YFSETQ. This CDR3 is CASSLTQQGTEQFF.

Its frequency marks this clonotype as medium-sized. This chain links TRBV2 with TRBJ2-5; lacking DNA, the TRBD2 call made by TCRdb goes unchecked. Germline V gene data show CDR1 as SNHLY and CDR2 as FYNNEI. The CDR3 covers 11 residues. The CDR3 reads CASGPQETQYF.